The rows below give T cell receptor beta chains drawn from one sample of a study of T cells in Graves' hyperthyroidism and ophthalmopathy. Each CDR3 protein gets one entry after TCRdb re-called the multiplex PCR reads with MiXCR. The sample shows over 450,000 distinct CDR3 sequences, approximately 14% of them seen only once. The sequencing sample was made of blood. These receptors all come from a woman under 30 with Graves' hyperthyroidism. CDR3s include the opening cysteine and the closing phenylalanine or tryptophan. The D gene is left open where the match is weak. Where a row states a size, it is once, few, many or the class of an expanded clone; other rows omit it.

size	V	D	J	DNA	CDR3
many	TRBV27	TRBD1	TRBJ1-2	TGTGCCAGCAGTCCCACAGGGGGCGCTTACTATGGCTACACCTTC	CASSPTGGAYYGYTF
many	TRBV3-1	TRBD1	TRBJ2-1	TGTGCCAGCAGCCTCGGGACAGGGAACCGGTACAATGAGCAGTTCTTC	CASSLGTGNRYNEQFF
many	TRBV12-3/TRBV12-4	TRBD2	TRBJ2-1	TGTGCCAGCACCGTCACTAGCGGGAGCCGCTACAATGAGCAGTTCTTC	CASTVTSGSRYNEQFF
-	TRBV20-1	TRBD2	TRBJ2-1	TGCAGTGCTGACGGGACTAGCGAATACAATGAGCAGTTCTTC	CSADGTSEYNEQFF
-	TRBV19	TRBD1	TRBJ2-5	TGTACCAGTAGTATAACCCCGGGACAGTCATCTCCCGAGGAGACCCGGTACTTC	CTSSITPGQSSPEETRYF
-	TRBV27	-	TRBJ1-5	TGTGCCAGCAGGATGATTGGGGGGGCCATAAGCAATCAGCCCCAGCATTTT	CASRMIGGAISNQPQHF
few	TRBV3-1	-	TRBJ2-7	TGTGCCAGCACCCAAGGCAGGGGATCCTACGAGCAGTACTTC	CASTQGRGSYEQYF
many	TRBV6-1	-	TRBJ2-5	TGTGCCAGCAGTCTCAGCCCGATACGTAAAGAGACCCAGTACTTC	CASSLSPIRKETQYF
-	TRBV20-1	-	TRBJ2-5	TGCAGTGCTAGAGATGATTCCGGTAGTGAGACCCAGTACTTC	CSARDDSGSETQYF
few	TRBV20-1	-	TRBJ1-1	TGCAGTGCTAGAGATCTGGGGGAAGCTTTCTTT	CSARDLGEAFF
-	TRBV27	TRBD1	TRBJ1-2	TGTGCCAGCAGTTTACGGGACAGTCATGGCTACACCTTC	CASSLRDSHGYTF
-	TRBV4-2	TRBD2	TRBJ2-3	TGTGCCAGCAGCCAAGAGGGGACTAGCGTTCATCCCACAGATACGCACTATTTT	CASSQEGTSVHPTDTHYF
-	TRBV7-9	-	TRBJ1-2	TGTGCCAGCAGCTTGAAGACCGATTGGTATGGCTACACCTTC	CASSLKTDWYGYTF
-	TRBV20-1	TRBD2	TRBJ2-1	TGCAGTGCTCCAGGGACTAGCGGGAACAGTTCCCCCAATGAGCAGTTCTTC	CSAPGTSGNSSPNEQFF
many	TRBV5-1	-	TRBJ1-2	TGCGCCAGCAGCTTGGCCGGCGTCTCGGGCTACACCTTC	CASSLAGVSGYTF
many	TRBV6-6	-	TRBJ1-2	TGTGCCAGCAGTTACTCGATTGGGGGGGACAACTATGGCTACACCTTC	CASSYSIGGDNYGYTF
many	TRBV7-2	TRBD2	TRBJ2-1	TGTGCCAGCAGAGACAGCGGGAGGGTCAATGAGCAGTTCTTC	CASRDSGRVNEQFF
few	TRBV3-1	-	TRBJ2-1	TGTGCCAGCAGCCAAGATCTCGGTCGGACATACAATGAGCAGTTCTTC	CASSQDLGRTYNEQFF
many	TRBV3-1	TRBD2	TRBJ2-3	TGTGCCAGCAGCCCATCCGGGACTAGCGGGAGTTGGGGCACAGATACGCAGTATTTT	CASSPSGTSGSWGTDTQYF
many	TRBV18	-	TRBJ2-1	TGTGCCAGCTCACCACCCGGGACCCCCGTGGGCGAGCAGTTCTTC	CASSPPGTPVGEQFF
-	TRBV19	-	TRBJ2-7	TGTGCCAGTAGTCCCCAGACTGACCACGAGCAGTACTTC	CASSPQTDHEQYF
many	TRBV18	TRBD2	TRBJ2-1	TGTGCCAGCTCACTAGCGGGAGATTACTACAATGAGCAGTTCTTC	CASSLAGDYYNEQFF
many	TRBV10-3	TRBD1	TRBJ1-4	TGTGCCATCTGCCGGGAGGGGGCTGGTGAAAAACTGTTTTTT	CAICREGAGEKLFF
-	TRBV7-9	-	TRBJ2-2	TGTGCCACCACCGGGACTTATAACACCGGGGAGCTGTTTTTT	CATTGTYNTGELFF
many	TRBV11-2	TRBD2	TRBJ2-3	TGTGCCAGCAGCTCACCAAGGGGCGGGGGGAGAGCGGATACGCAGTATTTT	CASSSPRGGGRADTQYF
many	TRBV11-2	-	TRBJ2-3	TGTGCCAGCAGCCCCGACCCCACTCCGGTGCGAGCGTCCACAGATACGCAGTATTTT	CASSPDPTPVRASTDTQYF
-	TRBV11-2	-	TRBJ1-1	TGTGCCAGCAGCTTCCCAGCGACGGGGGGGGGAGCTTTCTTT	CASSFPATGGGAFF
-	TRBV7-9	-	TRBJ2-1	TGTGCCAGCAGCTTATGGGCGAATGAGCAGTTCTTC	CASSLWANEQFF
many	TRBV11-3	-	TRBJ1-2	TGTGCCAGCAGCTTAGGGGAGACAGGAAGCACCTTC	CASSLGETGSTF
many	TRBV9	-	TRBJ2-1	TGTGCCAGCAGCGTAGCCGTCACGACCTCGGGCGATGAGCAGTTCTTC	CASSVAVTTSGDEQFF
-	TRBV9	-	TRBJ2-4	TGTGCCAGCAGCCCTCGGACTGCTGGGGGTAAAAACATTCAGTACTTC	CASSPRTAGGKNIQYF
many	TRBV10-3	TRBD2	TRBJ2-1	TGTGCCATCAGTGACCAGCGGGAGGGCTACAATGAGCAGTTCTTC	CAISDQREGYNEQFF
many	TRBV2	TRBD2	TRBJ2-1	TGTGCCAGCAGCGGGAGTCTAGCGGGAGTATCATACAATGAGCAGTTCTTC	CASSGSLAGVSYNEQFF
many	TRBV12-3/TRBV12-4	TRBD2	TRBJ2-5	TGTGCCAGCAGTCCGACTAGCGGGCAAGAGACCCAGTACTTC	CASSPTSGQETQYF
many	TRBV10-1	TRBD1	TRBJ2-3	TGCGCCAGCAGTCGGACAGGCATAGATACGCAGTATTTT	CASSRTGIDTQYF
-	TRBV19	TRBD1	TRBJ1-6	TGTGCCAGTAGTATGAAATCCCTAATTGCCGGGACAGGGTACTCACCCCTCCACTTT	CASSMKSLIAGTGYSPLHF
many	TRBV29-1	TRBD2	TRBJ2-1	TGCAGCGTGGAATTTACTAGCGGGAGCGCCTACAATGAGCAGTTCTTC	CSVEFTSGSAYNEQFF
many	TRBV6-1	-	TRBJ1-2	TGTGCCAGCAGTCGGGACATTAACTATGGCTACACCTTC	CASSRDINYGYTF
-	TRBV5-1	TRBD1	TRBJ1-1	TGCGCCAGCAGCTTGCGGGACAGCCGATGGGGGTTCACTGAAGCTTTCTTT	CASSLRDSRWGFTEAFF
few	TRBV20-1	TRBD2	TRBJ2-4	TGCAGTGCTAGCACCCTAGCGGAACTAGCCAAAAACATTCAGTACTTC	CSASTLAELAKNIQYF
many	TRBV5-1	-	TRBJ1-4	TGCGCCAGCAAAGGGGGGACTAATGAAAAACTGTTTTTT	CASKGGTNEKLFF
many	TRBV9	-	TRBJ1-5	TGTGCCAGCAGCGCGACAGTGAGCAATCAGCCCCAGCATTTT	CASSATVSNQPQHF
few	TRBV7-3	-	TRBJ1-1	TGTGCCAGGCCGCCTGGGCAACCGAACACTGAAGCTTTCTTT	CARPPGQPNTEAFF
few	TRBV6-5	-	TRBJ2-1	TGTGCCAGCAGTTACGATCGGCCGATGTACAATGAGCAGTTCTTC	CASSYDRPMYNEQFF
-	TRBV3-1	TRBD1	TRBJ1-1	TGTGCCAGCAGCCAAGTAGACAGGGTCACTGAAGCTTTCTTT	CASSQVDRVTEAFF